These T cell receptor beta chains were read from a single sample in a study of blood T cell repertoires in COVID-19. The data were produced by immunoSEQ multiplex PCR, yet TCRdb's version contains in-frame clones alone and is incomplete. The sample holds some 190,000 clones; about 85% are singletons and the top ten take roughly 8.2%. The sequenced sample was peripheral blood. Source of these receptors: a woman aged 55-69 years with acute or convalescent COVID-19. The CDR3 runs from the conserved cysteine through the conserved F or W. Each record gives: V gene, clone size, D gene, J gene, CDR3 DNA, CDR3 protein. D genes are given only for firm matches. Some rows have no size entry. The others give once, few or many, or a class for an expanded clone.

V gene: TRBV19
clone size: once
D gene: -
J gene: TRBJ1-2
CDR3 DNA: TGTGCCAGTAGTGCCGTACTAGGAGGCTACACCTTC
CDR3 protein: CASSAVLGGYTF

V gene: TRBV7-9
clone size: -
D gene: TRBD1
J gene: TRBJ1-2
CDR3 DNA: TGTGCCAGCAGCTATTACCGGGACAGGGGGGACTATGGCTACACCTTC
CDR3 protein: CASSYYRDRGDYGYTF

V gene: TRBV14
clone size: -
D gene: TRBD1
J gene: TRBJ2-3
CDR3 DNA: TGTGCCAGCAGCCAAGGGACAGGGCGCCCAGATACGCAGTATTTT
CDR3 protein: CASSQGTGRPDTQYF

V gene: TRBV9
clone size: few
D gene: -
J gene: TRBJ1-4
CDR3 DNA: TGTGCCAGCAGCCCCCCTGAAGGGGGGGACGAAAAACTGTTTTTT
CDR3 protein: CASSPPEGGDEKLFF

V gene: TRBV30
clone size: -
D gene: -
J gene: TRBJ2-6
CDR3 DNA: TGTGCCTGGGGGGGCACAGGGGCCAACGTCCTGACTTTC
CDR3 protein: CAWGGTGANVLTF

V gene: TRBV6-1
clone size: few
D gene: -
J gene: TRBJ2-2
CDR3 DNA: TGTGCCAGCAGTGAACCCCCGGGAATAACCGGGGAGCTGTTTTTT
CDR3 protein: CASSEPPGITGELFF

V gene: TRBV6-5
clone size: -
D gene: TRBD2
J gene: TRBJ2-1
CDR3 DNA: TGTGCCAGCAGTACGCTAGCGGGAGTTTACAATGAGCAGTTCTTC
CDR3 protein: CASSTLAGVYNEQFF

V gene: TRBV6-5
clone size: few
D gene: TRBD1
J gene: TRBJ1-3
CDR3 DNA: TGTGCCAGCACCACAACAGGGGGCCGAAACACCATATATTTT
CDR3 protein: CASTTTGGRNTIYF

V gene: TRBV5-4
clone size: -
D gene: TRBD1
J gene: TRBJ1-2
CDR3 DNA: TGTGCCAGCAGCTTGGGACAGGGGACAAACTATGGCTACACCTTC
CDR3 protein: CASSLGQGTNYGYTF

V gene: TRBV5-1
clone size: -
D gene: TRBD2
J gene: TRBJ2-1
CDR3 DNA: TGCGCCAGCAGCTTCAATCGGGGACTAGCGGGCGCACCCTCCTACAATGAGCAGTTCTTC
CDR3 protein: CASSFNRGLAGAPSYNEQFF

V gene: TRBV3-1/TRBV3-2
clone size: -
D gene: TRBD2
J gene: TRBJ2-1
CDR3 DNA: TGTGCCAGCAGCCAAGGTAGCGCGGGAGTGAGGAATGAGCAGTTCTTC
CDR3 protein: CASSQGSAGVRNEQFF